In this sample, the clone carrying this T cell receptor (beta chain) turned up a few times. The CDR3 extends over 16 amino acids. Germline V CDR1 and CDR2: ENHRY, SYGVKD. The V end was cut by 4 bases, the J end by 0 bases, with 12 bases between. This sample stems from a study of response to subunit inactivated influenza vaccine. TCRdb reanalysed the RT-PCR reads using MiXCR and keeps one entry per CDR3 protein. This sample carries about 570,000 distinct CDR3 sequences, around 11% of them seen once, and the ten largest clones take approximately 11%. The same sample was also used in a study of T cells expressing NK-cell markers. That paper notes: Beta-chain TCR cDNA was generated via 5'RACE template switching with UMIs. One of the eight sequenced donors was seronegative, whereas the other seven were HCMV-seropositive. In several experiments, sorting was restricted to alpha-beta TCR T cells by an anti-gamma-delta TCR antibody. In a group of 5 or 6 donors, dominant NKG2C+ clonotypes represented roughly 1.0-7.0% of CD8+ T cells. There remained a lack of clarity about HCMV specificity of expanded NKG2C+ T cell clones.

This specimen was PBMCs from blood, taken on the day of vaccination. This receptor was obtained from a man aged 50-60 years who received an inactivated influenza vaccine. The chain links TRBV10-3 to TRBJ2-2; weak D call: TRBD1 (5 bases). DNA of the CDR3: TGTGCCATCAGTGTCGAAGGACACGCGAACACCGGGGAGCTGTTTTTT. This translates into CAISVEGHANTGELFF.